The rows below give T cell receptor beta chains drawn from one sample of a study of response to subunit inactivated influenza vaccine. TCRdb reanalysed the RT-PCR reads using MiXCR and keeps one entry per CDR3 protein. The profile shows approximately 570,000 distinct CDR3 sequences, 7.6% of them singletons. The sequences come from PBMCs from blood, collected about 23 months after vaccination. The receptor set was obtained from a man aged 50 to 75 who received an inactivated influenza vaccine. The CDR3 runs from the conserved cysteine through the conserved F or W. The order of the fields is V gene, D gene, clone size, J gene, CDR3 DNA, CDR3 protein. D genes are given only for firm matches. Only some rows state a clone size, as once, few, many or a class for expanded clones.

>TRBV7-9|TRBD1|few|TRBJ2-2
TGTGCCAGCAGCCCTGCGGACAGGGGAAACACCGGGGAGCTGTTTTTT
CASSPADRGNTGELFF
>TRBV7-9|NA|NA|TRBJ2-7
TGTGCCAGCAGCTTACTCCTGGCTGGGTTGAGTCACGAGCAGTACTTC
CASSLLLAGLSHEQYF
>TRBV5-1|NA|many|TRBJ2-5
TGCGCCAGCAGCCAAACGGGCCAACCAGGCGAGACCCAGTACTTC
CASSQTGQPGETQYF
>TRBV11-2|NA|many|TRBJ1-4
TGTGCCAGCAGCTTAGAAAGGATGGGAGCAAAACTGTTTTTT
CASSLERMGAKLFF
>TRBV27|NA|few|TRBJ2-3
TGTGCCAGCAGTTCAGCCCCTGGAGATACGCAGTATTTT
CASSSAPGDTQYF
>TRBV28|NA|NA|TRBJ1-5
TGTGCCAGCAGTTTCGGGGGGACCCAGCATTTT
CASSFGGTQHF
>TRBV24-1|TRBD2|few|TRBJ2-1
TGTGCCACCAGTGATTCTAGCGGGCCCCACTACAATGAGCAGTTCTTC
CATSDSSGPHYNEQFF
>TRBV5-5|NA|NA|TRBJ2-7
TGTGCCAGCAGCCCGTACCGGGACTCTTACTACGAGCAGTACTTC
CASSPYRDSYYEQYF
>TRBV7-2|NA|few|TRBJ1-1
TGTGCCAGCAGTTTACACGAAAACACTGAAGCTTTCTTT
CASSLHENTEAFF
>TRBV7-8|NA|NA|TRBJ2-5
TGTGCCAGCAGCAAGGAGGGGGGGGCCGGAGAGACCCAGTACTTC
CASSKEGGAGETQYF
>TRBV7-8|TRBD1|few|TRBJ2-3
TGTGCCAGCAGCTTACGAATGGTGGGGGACAGGAGCACAGATACGCAGTATTTT
CASSLRMVGDRSTDTQYF
>TRBV9|NA|few|TRBJ2-3
TGTGCCAGCAGCGTAGCCAGTACAAGGGATACGCAGTATTTT
CASSVASTRDTQYF
>TRBV6-2/TRBV6-3|TRBD2|NA|TRBJ2-1
TGTGCCACGCGGGCGGGAGGGTACAATGAGCAGTTCTTC
CATRAGGYNEQFF
>TRBV10-3|TRBD2|many|TRBJ2-3
TGTGCCATCAGTGACGGGGGAGGGCCTTTAGATACGCAGTATTTT
CAISDGGGPLDTQYF
>TRBV20-1|NA|many|TRBJ2-3
TGCAGTGCTCTACCCCAGAGCACAGATACGCAGTATTTT
CSALPQSTDTQYF
>TRBV11-2|NA|NA|TRBJ1-2
TGTGCCAGCAGCTTAGGCGTCCAGGGAAACGGCTACACCTTC
CASSLGVQGNGYTF
>TRBV7-2|NA|once|TRBJ2-2
TGTGCCAGCAGACCGCAGACAGTGCGCACCGGGGAGCTGTTTTTT
CASRPQTVRTGELFF
>TRBV12-3/TRBV12-4|TRBD1|few|TRBJ1-5
TGTGCCAGCAGACGGACAGGCAGTTCTAATCAGCCCCAGCATTTT
CASRRTGSSNQPQHF
>TRBV16|TRBD1|NA|TRBJ1-1
TGTGCCAGCAGCACACAGGGGGTGAGCGCTTTCTTT
CASSTQGVSAFF
>TRBV5-1|NA|many|TRBJ2-7
TGCGCCAGCAGCTTGGAATCAGCCTACGAGCAGTACTTC
CASSLESAYEQYF
>TRBV20-1|TRBD2|many|TRBJ2-7
TGCAGTGCTGGAAAAGCGGGAGCGCGATACGAGCAGTACTTC
CSAGKAGARYEQYF